The present entry profiles one T cell receptor (beta chain) with its context. The antigen remains unidentified. These data originate in a study of cytomegalovirus exposure and HLA in healthy donors. Trimming took 5 bases from V and 0 from J, leaving 7 bases between them. This CDR3 spans 14 amino acids. Germline CDR1 MNHNS, CDR2 SASEGT. For this donor, CMV serostatus was not recorded. Broader study findings: Some TCR beta chains (164 of them) were listed as cytomegalovirus-associated. Donor immune exposure was known only as CMV serostatus. Accurate prediction of HLA-A and HLA-B alleles (for most subjects) was reportedly achieved from TCR beta sequences.

Primers: 60 Vbeta forward and 13 Jbeta reverse. Method: immunoSEQ multiplex PCR; TCRdb's copy keeps in-frame clones and lacks some. The sample consists of some 130,000 clones, 80% to 85% of them appearing once. Material for sequencing was PBMCs. The origin of this receptor is a human donor in good health. The V gene is TRBV6-1, the J gene TRBJ1-4; D unresolved. The CDR3 protein is CASSSVATNEKLFF. The CDR3 nucleotides are TGTGCCAGCAGTTCCGTTGCAACTAATGAAAAACTGTTTTTT.